One and the same sample provided the 5 T cell receptor beta chains below, sequenced in a study of blood T cell repertoires in COVID-19. The assay was immunoSEQ multiplex PCR, and TCRdb's table has in-frame clones only and misses some. The table shows 450,000 to 500,000 clones, with approximately 85% occurring only once. Material: peripheral blood. All receptors derive from a human donor in a cohort sampled during active COVID-19.

The chain has TRBV7-2 and TRBJ2-5; 7 bases are a match to TRBD1. The length of the CDR3 is 14 residues. Looked up from germline, CDR1 is SGHTA and CDR2 is FQGNSA. The junction had 6 bases not matched to a gene; V was cut back by 4 bases and J by 4 bases. The CDR3 DNA is TGTGCCAGCAGCTCAGGACAGGTCTTAGAGACCCAGTACTTC. This sequence encodes CASSSGQVLETQYF.

This clone was counted a single time. The V gene is TRBV30, the J gene TRBJ1-5, with 8 bases matching TRBD1. Germline V gene lookup returns CDR1 GTSNPN and CDR2 SVGIG (reference sequence). CDR3 length equals 14 residues. With 1 base clipped from V and 4 bases from J, the junction kept 3 bases outside the gene matches. The CDR3 nucleotides are TGTGCCTGGAGTGGCGGACAGGGAAATCAGCCCCAGCATTTT. It translates to CAWSGGQGNQPQHF.

The gene calls are TRBV7-8 and TRBJ2-1; TRBD2 matches at 9 bases. Germline V gene sequence: CDR1 SGHVS, CDR2 FQNEAQ. The CDR3 consists of 15 residues. Trimming took 1 base from V and 6 from J; bases not matched to a gene: 4. The CDR3 here is CASSLVLAGANEQFF. The DNA of the CDR3 is TGTGCCAGCAGCTTAGTGTTAGCGGGGGCCAATGAGCAGTTCTTC.

The V and J genes are TRBV30 and TRBJ1-1, with TRBD1 matching over 8 bases. Germline loops: CDR1 GTSNPN, CDR2 SVGIG (reference sequence). V trimming: 1 base; J trimming: 10 bases; junction bases outside the gene matches: 5. There are 12 residues in the CDR3. CDR3 loop: CAWSADRDGAFF. CDR3 nucleotides: TGTGCCTGGAGTGCGGACAGGGATGGAGCTTTCTTT.

The chain carries TRBV18 and TRBJ2-7; D gene ambiguous. Germline CDR1 and CDR2: KGHSH and LQKENI. There are 13 residues in the CDR3. Trimming pared 5 bases from V and 0 bases from J, leaving 8 bases between. DNA for the CDR3: TGTGCCAGCTCATTCTCCAGCTCCTACGAGCAGTACTTC. Protein sequence: CASSFSSSYEQYF.